This TCR beta chain was profiled in a study of molecular identifiers for immune sequencing clone quantification (dated by TCRdb to the late 2010s). Turning to the overall study: For a replicate experiment, the RNA from either around 20,000 or 99,000 naive CD8 T cells was divided into five aliquots, and four of those aliquots went on to sequencing. This methods study benchmarked molecular-identifier clustering-based TCR repertoire sequencing (MIDCIRS) and TCR RNA copy counting, using CD8 T cells to do so.

Compared with germline, V lacks 1 base and J lacks 6 bases; bases without a gene match: 4. Counted from cysteine to phenylalanine, this CDR3 has 13 amino acids. Only the CDR3 DNA is retained, 39 bases long and in frame from the first base. Per the germline V gene, SGHRS is the CDR1 and YFSETQ is the CDR2. This clonotype was counted many times. It has no known antigen specificity. Within one base of it there is no much larger clone, and no base qualities were kept. Overall study outcomes, separate from this receptor: Naive libraries contained spiked-in Jurkat TCR RNA (around eleven copies' worth), which is not part of the donor repertoire. In CMV-specific effector cells, clones with more than 20 RNA copies contained over 99% of molecules, whereas in naive cells such clones contained under 1% of molecules. Highly expanded clone sizes could be underestimated because identical TCR molecules may share a barcode. Spiked-in Jurkat TCR RNA equivalent to a single cell was reported to be detectable even among 800,000 to 1,000,000 naive CD8 T cells. Modeling indicated approximately 3.2 TCR RNA copies recovered per cell, compared with about 10 by digital PCR, which implies a capture efficiency of approximately 31%. When barcode sub-clustering was not used, chimeric consensus sequences inflated TCR diversity, with chimeras reaching as high as 47%.

The library was prepared using PCR. TCRdb shows the sequencer as Illumina HiSeq 4000. Bulk TCR libraries were prepared as previously described, using TCR primers listed in Table S5. Total RNA was purified with the Qiagen AllPrep DNA/RNA kit. Before analysis, reads from multiple sequencing runs of one library were combined. Per the source publication's procedure: Reads were retained only if an exact TCR constant sequence was present, and the retained reads were trimmed to 150 nt and grouped according to their 12-nt molecular barcodes. Reads inside each barcode group were sub-clustered using a 15% Levenshtein threshold, and a quality-weighted consensus sequence was constructed for each RNA molecule. Non-functional sequences were removed, as were lower-count sequences one edit away from another. Barcode sub-clusters with fewer than 20% of the maximum read count were removed, based on fitting two negative binomial distributions. TCRdb reworked the public reads: Q25 trimming with fastp, MiXCR clone assembly, productive beta chains retained. A single entry per CDR3 protein holds the most common genes and DNA from its merged rows. The V and J calls, along with clone size, are taken from TCRdb and not from the paper's own processing. The sample table contains about 320,000 distinct CDR3 sequences; only one count was recorded for over 20% of them. Of the sample, 0.75% to 0.85% is held by the ten largest clones.

Libraries of naive CD8 T cells were built from anywhere between roughly 19,000 and 1,000,000 sorted cells, with 10%, 30% or 50% of the purified RNA used. Naive CD8 T cells were FACS-sorted as CD8+CD4-CCR7+CD45RA+ on a BD FACSAria II into RLT Plus buffer. Ten to eleven TCR copies' worth of Jurkat RNA were spiked into roughly 19,000-1,000,000 naive CD8 T cell samples to test detection sensitivity. Enrichment of CD8 T cells was done with RosetteSep CD8+ T Cell Enrichment Cocktail plus Ficoll-Paque, and ACK red cell lysis came afterward. The sequence is built from TRBV5-1 and TRBJ2-7; the central 7 bases match TRBD1. What was sequenced was naive CD8+ T cells from blood, with Jurkat cell RNA spiked in. The sample's cell subset or site, from its label and the paper: FACS-sorted CD8+CD4-CCR7+CD45RA+ naive T cells. This TCR derives from a human donor in good health. Some libraries in this study had Jurkat cell RNA spiked in. Here is the DNA: TGCGCCAGCAGCTTGTACACAGGGGCCGAGCAGTACTTC. Its coded protein is CASSLYTGAEQYF.